Listed below are T cell receptor beta chains from one sample, sequenced in a study of cytomegalovirus exposure and HLA in healthy donors. Sequenced by immunoSEQ multiplex PCR; TCRdb stores in-frame clones only, minus some. The data show approximately 150,000 clones, roughly 73% seen once. The source material was PBMCs. The receptors here all came from a young woman in good health and CMV-seronegative. Each CDR3 is given with its conserved first and last residue. Each record gives: V gene, clone size, D gene, J gene, CDR3 length, CDR3 DNA, CDR3 protein. A D gene is named only where the DNA matches it firmly. Only part of the rows carry a size: once, few, many, or a class if the clone is expanded.

TRBV5-6	few	NA	TRBJ2-2	14	TGTGCCAGCAGCTATAGTGGGAGCACCGGGGAGCTGTTTTTT	CASSYSGSTGELFF
TRBV6-4	few	NA	TRBJ2-2	15	TGTGCCAGCAGTGACTCGACAGCGAACACCGGGGAGCTGTTTTTT	CASSDSTANTGELFF
TRBV28	few	TRBD1	TRBJ1-1	18	TGTGCCAGCAGTTTATTTGCCCCCCGGACAGGGGTGAACACTGAAGCTTTCTTT	CASSLFAPRTGVNTEAFF
TRBV5-8	NA	TRBD1	TRBJ1-6	14	TGTGCCAGCAACCAGGGACAGTTGAATTCACCCCTCCACTTT	CASNQGQLNSPLHF
TRBV28	NA	TRBD1	TRBJ1-1	15	TGTGCCAGCATTCACTCGGACAGGGCCTCCACTGAAGCTTTCTTT	CASIHSDRASTEAFF
TRBV7-9	NA	TRBD2	TRBJ2-3	19	TGTTCCAGCAGCCTAGGTGGAGCGGGGGCAAGCCGGAGCACAGATACGCAGTATTTT	CSSSLGGAGASRSTDTQYF
TRBV15	NA	NA	TRBJ1-3	13	TGTGCCACCAGCACCTTAATTGGAAACACCATATATTTT	CATSTLIGNTIYF
TRBV5-8	NA	TRBD2	TRBJ2-5	18	TGTGCCAGCAGCTTGGTAGGGACTAGCGGGAGCGGAGGGGAGACCCAGTACTTC	CASSLVGTSGSGGETQYF
TRBV5-4	once	TRBD1	TRBJ1-1	14	TGTGCCAGCAGCTCAGGGGGCCGGAACACTGAAGCTTTCTTT	CASSSGGRNTEAFF
TRBV4-3	NA	TRBD1	TRBJ2-3	17	TGCGCCAGCAGCCAAGATGCGTACGACAGGGCTTTAGATACGCAGTATTTT	CASSQDAYDRALDTQYF
TRBV19	NA	TRBD2	TRBJ2-2	18	TGTGCCAGTAGTATTGGAGTCGGCGGGAGAGGGAACACCGGGGAGCTGTTTTTT	CASSIGVGGRGNTGELFF
TRBV4-3	NA	TRBD2	TRBJ2-3	19	TGCGCCAGCAGCGCCCGGGGAACTAGCGGGAGTGACGGCACAGATACGCAGTATTTT	CASSARGTSGSDGTDTQYF
TRBV5-6	few	TRBD1	TRBJ1-4	14	TGTGCCAGCAGCGATCAGGGGGCAAGGGAAAAACTGTTTTTT	CASSDQGAREKLFF
TRBV2	NA	TRBD2	TRBJ2-3	14	TGTGCCAGCAGTGGCGGGGGAGTTCCAGATACGCAGTATTTT	CASSGGGVPDTQYF
TRBV18	NA	NA	TRBJ2-1	15	TGTGCCAGCTCACCACCTGGGACAAACTACAATGAGCAGTTCTTC	CASSPPGTNYNEQFF
TRBV7-2	once	NA	TRBJ2-5	14	TGTGCCAGCACCTCCCGAGACAGGAGCGAGACCCAGTACTTC	CASTSRDRSETQYF
TRBV27	NA	NA	TRBJ1-5	14	TGTGCCAGCAGTTTGGGAGGCGAAGCTCAGCCCCAGCATTTT	CASSLGGEAQPQHF
TRBV7-9	NA	NA	TRBJ2-3	15	TGTGCCAGCCTCTACCGGGACACCTTCACAGATACGCAGTATTTT	CASLYRDTFTDTQYF
TRBV6-5	once	TRBD1	TRBJ1-2	14	TGTGCCAGCAGTCTAGGGACAGGGGATCATGGCTACACCTTC	CASSLGTGDHGYTF
TRBV19	NA	TRBD1	TRBJ2-5	14	TGTGCCAGTAGTTTAACAGGGGGTCAAGAGACCCAGTACTTC	CASSLTGGQETQYF
TRBV9	NA	NA	TRBJ1-3	13	TGTGCCAGCACCCAGGGAACTGGAAACACCATATATTTT	CASTQGTGNTIYF
TRBV10-2	few	NA	TRBJ2-1	14	TGCGCCGCCCTGTCCGGGAAGTCCTACAATGAGCAGTTCTTC	CAALSGKSYNEQFF
TRBV6-5	NA	NA	TRBJ1-1	14	TGTGCCAGCAGTCAAGCCCACGTGAACACTGAAGCTTTCTTT	CASSQAHVNTEAFF
TRBV19	NA	TRBD2	TRBJ2-2	14	TGTGCCAGTAGTTTAGCGGGAGTGGCCGGGGAGCTGTTTTTT	CASSLAGVAGELFF
TRBV2	NA	TRBD1	TRBJ2-2	15	TGTGCCAGCAATAAGGGGGCTAGGGGTCCCGGGGAGCTGTTTTTT	CASNKGARGPGELFF
TRBV11-3	once	TRBD1	TRBJ2-1	16	TGTGCCAGCAGCTTATTTCGGGGACAGGCCTCCAATGAGCAGTTCTTC	CASSLFRGQASNEQFF
TRBV5-6	NA	TRBD2	TRBJ2-3	17	TGTGCCAGCAGCTCTGGCGGGGGGCCGGTTGGCACAGATACGCAGTATTTT	CASSSGGGPVGTDTQYF
TRBV12-5	NA	NA	TRBJ1-5	13	TGTGCTAGTGGTTTAGAAGCGAATCAGCCCCAGCATTTT	CASGLEANQPQHF
TRBV28	once	NA	TRBJ1-2	11	TGTGCCACCCTACAGGGTCATGGCTACACCTTC	CATLQGHGYTF
TRBV2	NA	NA	TRBJ1-1	15	TGTGCCAGCAGTAAATCCACAGGGCTACTCACTGAAGCTTTCTTT	CASSKSTGLLTEAFF
TRBV5-1	NA	TRBD2	TRBJ2-3	14	TGCGCCAGCAGCCCGCACCCACTAGCGGTTACGCAGTATTTT	CASSPHPLAVTQYF
TRBV6-5	NA	NA	TRBJ1-1	14	TGTGCCAGCAGGCCCGGGACAAAGAACACTGAAGCTTTCTTT	CASRPGTKNTEAFF
TRBV5-1	once	TRBD1	TRBJ2-1	15	TGCGCCAGCAGCTCACAGGGGGCGAGTTACAATGAGCAGTTCTTC	CASSSQGASYNEQFF
TRBV7-6	NA	TRBD1	TRBJ1-1	13	TGTGCCAGCAGCCGGACAGGCCGCACTGAAGCTTTCTTT	CASSRTGRTEAFF
TRBV5-6	once	TRBD2	TRBJ2-7	19	TGTGCCAGCAGCTTGTTTGGTTTTGGGCTAGCGGGGGCCGATGGGGAGCAGTACTTC	CASSLFGFGLAGADGEQYF
TRBV6-5	few	NA	TRBJ2-7	12	TGTGCCAGCAGTAAGGACACCTACGAGCAGTACTTC	CASSKDTYEQYF
TRBV7-6	NA	TRBD2	TRBJ2-7	16	TGTGCCAGCAGCTTAGCGAGTCGCGGGGGTACCTACGAGCAGTACTTC	CASSLASRGGTYEQYF
TRBV6-6	NA	TRBD2	TRBJ2-7	14	TGTGCCAGCAGTTACTCATCTGCGGGAGGCGAGCAGTACTTC	CASSYSSAGGEQYF
TRBV19	few	TRBD1	TRBJ1-5	16	TGTGCCAGTATTGGGGGACAGCTTAGGGGCAATCAGCCCCAGCATTTT	CASIGGQLRGNQPQHF
TRBV28	NA	NA	TRBJ1-3	16	TGTGCCAGCAGTTTATCGCCAGCTACTACTGGAAACACCATATATTTT	CASSLSPATTGNTIYF
TRBV27	once	NA	TRBJ1-2	13	TGTGCCAGCAGTCCTGATTCAGGGAATGGCTACACCTTC	CASSPDSGNGYTF
TRBV30	few	NA	TRBJ2-3	17	TGTGCCTGGAGTGTATCTGTAGCGGTAGCACACACAGATACGCAGTATTTT	CAWSVSVAVAHTDTQYF
TRBV7-9	NA	NA	TRBJ2-5	15	TGTGCCAGCACCGCGGGGCGGGGGCACCAAGAGACCCAGTACTTC	CASTAGRGHQETQYF
TRBV10-3	few	TRBD2	TRBJ2-2	17	TGTGCCATCAGACCGACTAGCGGGAGGGAGGCCACCGGGGAGCTGTTTTTT	CAIRPTSGREATGELFF
TRBV18	NA	NA	TRBJ1-1	14	TGTGCCAGCTCACCCATAGGACAGAACACTGAAGCTTTCTTT	CASSPIGQNTEAFF
TRBV19	NA	TRBD1	TRBJ1-2	14	TGTGCCAGTATGGAGACAGGGGGCTGGTATGGCTACACCTTC	CASMETGGWYGYTF
TRBV19	NA	NA	TRBJ1-2	15	TGTGCCAGTAGTACGGCGGCAGGGGCCGGAGGTGGCTACACCTTC	CASSTAAGAGGGYTF
TRBV9	NA	NA	TRBJ1-2	17	TGTGCCAGCACCCGAACTAATACTCAGGGGCGAGACTATGGCTACACCTTC	CASTRTNTQGRDYGYTF
TRBV5-4	NA	NA	TRBJ2-3	15	TGTGCCAGCAGCCGAGATGGTTCGGGACTTCATACGCAGTATTTT	CASSRDGSGLHTQYF
TRBV28	NA	NA	TRBJ1-5	12	TGTGCCAGCAGTTTAGTAAAACAGCCCCAGCATTTT	CASSLVKQPQHF
TRBV7-9	NA	NA	TRBJ2-4	13	TGTGCCAGCAGCTTAGAAGGGCAGGGGACGCCTCAGTTC	CASSLEGQGTPQF
TRBV5-1	NA	NA	TRBJ2-5	15	TGCGCCAGCAGCTTGATGGCTAGCGAGCAAGAGACCCAGTACTTC	CASSLMASEQETQYF
TRBV13	NA	NA	TRBJ1-2	14	TGTGCCAGCAGTCGGACAGCCCTGGGCTATGGCTACACCTTC	CASSRTALGYGYTF
TRBV29-1	NA	TRBD2	TRBJ2-3	15	TGCAGCGTTGGAGGGGAGGGTAGCCAGTCAGGTACGCAGTATTTT	CSVGGEGSQSGTQYF
TRBV7-9	NA	TRBD1	TRBJ2-2	15	TGTGCCAGCAGGATTCCGGACAGGGCTCGGGGGGAGCTGTTTTTT	CASRIPDRARGELFF
TRBV5-6	once	TRBD1	TRBJ1-2	14	TGTGCCAGCAGCTTGTCCCAGGGGGTGTATGGCTACACCTTC	CASSLSQGVYGYTF
TRBV7-2	NA	NA	TRBJ2-5	13	TGTGCCAGCAGCTTACCCAATCAAGAGACCCAGTACTTC	CASSLPNQETQYF
TRBV27	NA	NA	TRBJ1-1	15	TGTGCCAGCAGTTTATCATGGGAGGGGTGGCCTGAAGCTTTCTTT	CASSLSWEGWPEAFF
TRBV5-1	NA	NA	TRBJ1-2	12	TGCGCCAGCAGCGTTGACAGCTATGGCTACACCTTC	CASSVDSYGYTF